What follows are 17 T cell receptor beta chains derived from one specimen sequenced in a study of human T cells and chemical hapten exposure. Time point in this sample: pre-sensitization, week 0. The treatment: therapeutic diphenylcyclopropenone sensitization with weekly scalp DPC. TCRdb reprocessed the RACE reads via MiXCR and lists one record per CDR3 protein. The data show under 300,000 distinct CDR3 sequences, roughly 8% seen once. This specimen was whole blood, taken in connection with sensitization to the hapten diphenylcyclopropenone (DPC). These receptors originate from a man younger than 35 with alopecia areata. Some clones in this sample may be carry-over from other donors' samples.

The table lists this clonotype with many counts. The chain links TRBV6-5 to TRBJ1-2; the D gene is possibly TRBD1 (5 bases). The length of the CDR3 is 16 residues. Deletions cut 2 bases from V and 4 bases from J, with 17 bases between. Germline V gives CDR1 MNHEY, CDR2 SVGAGI. Here the CDR3 DNA reads TGTGCCAGCAGTTACCTTTCCCGCGGGACGCCCTATGGCTACACCTTC. The encoded protein is CASSYLSRGTPYGYTF.

This chain joins TRBV5-1 and TRBJ2-7; D remains ambiguous. This CDR3 has 15 amino acids. Trimming shortened V by 1 base and J by 1 base, and 12 bases separated the two germline ends. In germline, CDR1 is SGHRS, CDR2 YFSETQ. The DNA of the CDR3 is TGCGCCAGCAGCTTGTCATCCGTGAGTTCCTACGAGCAGTACTTC. Translation: CASSLSSVSSYEQYF.

This clonotype was recorded a few times. The J gene is TRBJ1-1, the V gene TRBV9; 10 bases are a match to TRBD1. Germline loops: CDR1 SGDLS, CDR2 YYNGEE. V gave up 4 bases and J gave up 5 bases; unmatched junction bases: 11. The CDR3 length is 16 residues. The CDR3 sequence: CASSPSSGTGDTEAFF. The CDR3 nucleotides are TGTGCCAGCAGCCCATCATCCGGGACAGGGGATACTGAAGCTTTCTTT.

In this sample, this clonotype turned up many times. The CDR3 sequence is CASSLGTQPQHF. The CDR3 DNA reads as TGTGCCAGCAGCTTGGGGACTCAGCCCCAGCATTTT. V and J are TRBV7-9 and TRBJ1-5; weak D call: TRBD1 (5 bases). V lost 3 bases and J lost 6, with 6 bases in between. This CDR3 region has 12 residues. Germline values: CDR1 SEHNR, CDR2 FQNEAQ (reference sequence). The full variable domain, rest sourced from reference TRBV7-9 and TRBJ1-5, is DTGVSQNPRHKITKRGQNVTFRCDPISEHNRLYWYRQTLGQGPEFLTYFQNEAQLEKSRLLSDRFSAERPKGSFSTLEIQRTEQGDSAMYLCASSLGTQPQHFGDGTRLSIL.

This clonotype has more than one count but fewer than ten. In DNA form, the CDR3 reads TGCAGCGTTTGCGCTCGGGCATCACTTGAAGGCAAAAACATTCAGTACTTC. It specifies CSVCARASLEGKNIQYF. The chain employs TRBV29-1 and TRBJ2-4; D ambiguous. Between the trimmed V and J ends, which lost 5 bases and 3 bases, there was a span of 23 bases. This CDR3 spans 17 amino acids. The germline V gene has CDR1 SQVTM and CDR2 ANQGSEA.

This clonotype was found many times. The chain's CDR3 is CATSDTGTGTPGELFF. In DNA form, the CDR3 reads TGTGCCACCAGTGATACCGGGACAGGAACCCCCGGGGAGCTGTTTTTT. The J gene is TRBJ2-2, the V gene TRBV24-1; 8 nucleotides agree with TRBD1. CDR1 and CDR2 (germline): KGHDR, SFDVKD. V lost 3 bases and J lost 6; bases outside the gene matches: 8. There are 16 residues in the CDR3.

At least ten counts were recorded for this clonotype. The chain has TRBV10-3 and TRBJ2-3, with 7 bases lining up with TRBD1. Germline V lookup: CDR1 ENHRY, CDR2 SYGVKD. This CDR3 comprises 12 residues. V lost 11 bases, J lost 9 bases, and 11 bases stayed unmatched. This CDR3 is CAVGQARGTQYF. In nucleotides, the CDR3 is TGTGCCGTAGGACAGGCTCGCGGAACGCAGTATTTT.

The rearrangement uses TRBV7-2 and TRBJ2-7; 7 bases align to TRBD1. V shed 5 bases and J 0 bases; nucleotides not matched to a gene: 16. Germline V gene sequence: CDR1 SGHTA, CDR2 FQGNSA. This CDR3 spans 18 amino acids. The CDR3 here is CASSPKGSGTAYSYEQYF. The CDR3 DNA is TGTGCCAGCAGCCCAAAGGGGAGTGGGACAGCGTACTCCTACGAGCAGTACTTC.

This clonotype has a handful of counts. The chain links TRBV6-2 or TRBV6-3 to TRBJ1-6; tentative D call: TRBD1 (5 bases). The V end was cut by 6 bases, the J end by 10 bases, with 10 bases between. The CDR3 spans 12 residues. Germline CDR1 is MNHEY and CDR2 is SVGEGT. The CDR3 DNA follows: TGTGCCAGCAGAGGGGCAGAATCACCCCTCCACTTT. It encodes CASRGAESPLHF.

The chain carries TRBV28 and TRBJ1-1; D is perhaps TRBD1 (5 bases). The germline V gene encodes CDR1 MDHEN and CDR2 SYDVKM. The CDR3 is 16 amino acids. Trimming removed 9 bases from V and 1 base from J, with 21 bases in between. DNA for the CDR3: TGTGCCAGTCCACCACGGGGACGTCCGAGGAACACTGAAGCTTTCTTT. Amino acid sequence: CASPPRGRPRNTEAFF.

The chain employs TRBV6-1 and TRBJ1-5, with D possibly being TRBD1 (5 bases). The CDR3 is made up of 13 amino acids. V shed 3 bases and J shed 7 bases, with 10 bases lying between them. Germline assignment: CDR1 MNHNS and CDR2 SASEGT. CDR3: CASSEAGRQPQHF. In nucleotides, the CDR3 is TGTGCCAGCAGTGAGGCAGGGCGGCAGCCCCAGCATTTT.

This clonotype was seen only a few times. The chain carries TRBV24-1 and TRBJ1-1; D not certain. The CDR3 has 13 residues. CDR1 is KGHDR, CDR2 SFDVKD, per germline. The CDR3 is CASKARMDTEAFF. For the CDR3, the DNA is TGTGCTTCAAAGGCCCGAATGGACACTGAAGCTTTCTTT.

Ten or more counts support this clonotype. The chain links TRBV11-2 to TRBJ2-2, with unresolved D. V was clipped by 5 bases and J by 4 bases, with 5 bases between them. This CDR3 comprises 12 residues. The germline CDR1 and CDR2 sequences are SGHAT and FQNNGV. CDR3 sequence (DNA): TGTGCCAGCAGCCGGACCACCGGGGAGCTGTTTTTT. Protein sequence: CASSRTTGELFF.

The table lists this clonotype with many counts. The V gene is TRBV21-1, the J gene TRBJ2-7; the table's TRBD1 call for D was not verified on the DNA. TRBV21-1 is a documented pseudogene. This CDR3 has 14 amino acids. This CDR3 is CASSNLRRAYEQYV. The CDR3 DNA sequence: TGTGCCAGCAGCAACTTACGCAGGGCCTACGAGCAGTACGTC.

This clonotype was recorded at least ten times. V is TRBV2 and J is TRBJ1-5, with D unclear. Germline CDR1 and CDR2: SNHLY and FYNNEI. This CDR3 region has 14 residues. Trimming removed 5 bases at V and 0 bases at J, with 8 bases between. CDR3 in amino acids: CASSWKLSNQPQHF. DNA for the CDR3: TGTGCCAGCAGTTGGAAGCTTAGCAATCAGCCCCAGCATTTT.

This rearrangement joins TRBV7-9 to TRBJ1-2, with 9 bases aligning to TRBD1. V was pared by 5 bases and J by 8 bases, with 12 bases of the junction left unmatched. This CDR3 spans 15 amino acids. Germline V gives CDR1 SEHNR, CDR2 FQNEAQ (reference sequence). CDR3 amino acids: CASSPTTDRGVGYTF. The CDR3 coding sequence is TGTGCCAGCAGCCCGACTACGGACAGGGGAGTCGGCTACACCTTC.

This clonotype turned up a few times. V is TRBV27 and J is TRBJ2-1; tentative D call: TRBD1 (6 bases). The CDR3 loop spans 15 amino acids. With 1 base removed from V and 8 bases from J, the gap between germline ends came to 15 bases. Germline lookup yields CDR1 MNHEY and CDR2 SMNVEV (reference sequence). CDR3 protein: CASSLFPEGVDEQFF. As DNA, the CDR3 is TGTGCCAGCAGTTTATTTCCCGAGGGGGTTGATGAGCAGTTCTTC.